This T cell receptor (beta chain) comes out of a study of cytotoxic CD8 clonotypes in ibrutinib-treated CLL. Turning to the study itself: By median roughly 69 months, 12 had progressed and about 15 stayed remitted; responses had been 2 complete and around 25 partial. Study results and caveats: Public clonotypes, rarely seen, contracted or held steady on treatment. Clonality (at baseline) was higher than in age-matched healthy donors and tracked circulating CD8+ T-cell counts.

Looked up from germline, CDR1 is LGHNA and CDR2 is YNFKEQ. Trimming left V 0 bases short and J 3 bases short, with 15 bases between. The CDR3 sequence is 16 residues long. The protocol was immunoSEQ multiplex PCR, while the TCRdb copy is restricted to in-frame clones and leaves out a portion. This sample has approximately 340,000 clones, with under 70% found just once. Notes on this clone: Its antigen is unidentified.

The V gene is TRBV4-2, the J gene TRBJ2-7, with D possibly matching TRBD2 (6 bases). Here the sequenced sample was PBMCs, taken after 36 months of ibrutinib treatment. This clonotype was sampled from a human donor with chronic lymphocytic leukemia. Here the CDR3 DNA reads TGTGCCAGCAGCCAAGATGAGCGACTAGTTTTCTACGAGCAGTACTTC. Residues: CASSQDERLVFYEQYF.